The 26 T cell receptor beta chains reported below all come from one sample, sequenced in a study of blood T cell repertoires in COVID-19. Sequenced by immunoSEQ multiplex PCR; TCRdb stores in-frame clones only, minus some. This sample has about 110,000 clones, with 82% found just once. Source material: peripheral blood. Receptors originate from a woman aged 55-69 years with acute or convalescent COVID-19.

CDR3 nucleotide sequence: TGTGCCAGCAGCTCGACAAAACCGAGAGACAGGGCCGTAGGCAAGCAGTACTTC. It specifies CASSSTKPRDRAVGKQYF. The chain has TRBV7-2 and TRBJ2-7; 7 bases map to TRBD1. Trimming took 4 bases from V and 8 from J; bases not matched to a gene: 23. The CDR3 extends over 18 amino acids. CDR1 is SGHTA, CDR2 FQGNSA, per germline.

The rearrangement links TRBV4-3 to TRBJ2-1, with 9 nucleotides matching TRBD2. Unmatched junction bases numbered 4, after V lost 0 bases and J lost 4 bases. From germline, CDR1 is LGHNA and CDR2 YSLEER. The length of the CDR3 is 16 residues. DNA for the CDR3: TGCGCCAGCAGCCAAGATATTAGCGGGAGTTACAATGAGCAGTTCTTC. This translates into CASSQDISGSYNEQFF.

This chain links TRBV30 with TRBJ1-6, with 7 bases matching TRBD1. V dropped 4 bases and J dropped 6; count of bases not matched to a gene: 6. The CDR3 covers 14 residues. CDR1 and CDR2 from the germline V gene are GTSNPN and SVGIG (reference sequence). Here the CDR3 DNA reads TGTGCCTGGATCAGACAGGGAGGTAATTCACCCCTCCACTTT. It encodes CAWIRQGGNSPLHF.

The chain employs TRBV30 and TRBJ1-4, with D unresolved. The CDR3 consists of 16 residues. The germline V gene encodes CDR1 GTSNPN and CDR2 SVGIG (reference sequence). V was pared by 3 bases and J by 5 bases, with 19 bases between. CDR3 loop: CAWRNPEGWSNEKLFF. In nucleotides, the CDR3 is TGTGCCTGGAGAAATCCCGAGGGATGGTCAAATGAAAAACTGTTTTTT.

The chain combines TRBV5-1 with TRBJ2-1; 11 bases line up with TRBD2. V shed 6 bases, J shed 0 bases, and the junction held 11 bases outside the gene matches. This CDR3 has 18 residues. Germline assignment: CDR1 SGHRS and CDR2 YFSETQ. CDR3 in DNA: TGCGCCAGCAACCAATACCCTAGCGGGGGGCACTCCTACAATGAGCAGTTCTTC. Translating gives CASNQYPSGGHSYNEQFF.

This chain connects TRBV6-5 to TRBJ2-7; D is perhaps TRBD2 (5 bases). Germline CDR1 is MNHEY and CDR2 is SVGAGI. The CDR3 loop spans 14 amino acids. Trimming took off 3 bases at V and 0 bases at J, with 9 bases between the two ends. CDR3 DNA sequence: TGTGCCAGCAGTTATGCAGCGGTCTCCTACGAGCAGTACTTC. Protein: CASSYAAVSYEQYF.

The chain links TRBV27 to TRBJ1-3, with unresolved D. The germline gives CDR1 MNHEY, CDR2 SMNVEV (reference sequence). V was pared by 2 bases and J by 0 bases, with 5 bases between. The CDR3 runs to 14 residues. CDR3 bases: TGTGCCAGCAGTTTAGAAGCCTCTGGAAACACCATATATTTT. Residues: CASSLEASGNTIYF.

The chain links TRBV13 to TRBJ2-5, with 7 nucleotides matching TRBD1. V dropped 3 bases and J dropped 5; count of bases not matched to a gene: 0. This CDR3 comprises 12 residues. Germline loops: CDR1 PRHDT, CDR2 FYEKMQ (reference sequence). The CDR3 DNA reads TGTGCCAGCAGCTTGGACAGGGAGACCCAGTACTTC. It yields the protein CASSLDRETQYF.

This clone is a singleton in its sample. V gene TRBV19 combines with J gene TRBJ1-3; D remains unclear. The V gene lost 5 bases and the J gene lost 1 base, with 12 bases spanning the gap. The V gene's germline CDR1 is LNHDA and CDR2 SQIVND (reference sequence). CDR3 size: 15 residues. CDR3 amino acids: CASSYSATSGNTIYF. CDR3 sequence (DNA): TGTGCCAGTAGTTACAGTGCCACTTCTGGAAACACCATATATTTT.

The gene calls are TRBV6-5 and TRBJ1-3, with D unclear. The germline V gene encodes CDR1 MNHEY and CDR2 SVGAGI. Trimming pared 0 bases from V and 3 bases from J, leaving 6 bases between. This CDR3 comprises 14 residues. The CDR3 coding sequence is TGTGCCAGCAGTTACTCGAAACTTGGAAACACCATATATTTT. This encodes CASSYSKLGNTIYF.

The chain combines TRBV2 with TRBJ2-2; 7 bases are a match to TRBD1. J gave up 0 bases and V 5 bases, and 3 bases lay outside the gene matches. Germline lookup yields CDR1 SNHLY and CDR2 FYNNEI. This CDR3 is 15 amino acids long. CDR3 DNA: TGTGCCAGCAGTACCCAGGGGGCGAACACCGGGGAGCTGTTTTTT. As protein: CASSTQGANTGELFF. Combining the CDR3 with reference TRBV2 and TRBJ2-2 gives the whole variable domain EPEVTQTPSHQVTQMGQEVILRCVPISNHLYFYWYRQILGQKVEFLVSFYNNEISEKSEIFDDQFSVERPDGSNFTLKIRSTKLEDSAMYFCASSTQGANTGELFFGEGSRLTVL.

This clone came up once. The CDR3, as DNA: TGTGCCAGCAGCCCCCGACAGGGAGTTTCTGAAGCTTTCTTT. Amino acids: CASSPRQGVSEAFF. This chain joins TRBV9 and TRBJ1-1; 7 bases align to TRBD1. Germline CDR1 reads SGDLS; CDR2 reads YYNGEE. V dropped 4 bases and J dropped 6; count of bases not matched to a gene: 9. The CDR3 sequence is 14 residues long.

V usage is TRBV2 and J usage is TRBJ1-6; D perhaps matches TRBD1 (6 bases). With 6 bases removed from V and 9 bases from J, the gap between germline ends came to 21 bases. The germline CDR1 and CDR2 sequences are SNHLY and FYNNEI. The CDR3 runs 16 residues. The CDR3 reads CASRLDRGGLGSPLHF. CDR3 coding DNA: TGTGCCAGCAGACTGGACCGCGGGGGGCTGGGTTCACCCCTCCACTTT.

This rearrangement joins TRBV18 to TRBJ1-1, with a weak D call TRBD1 (5 bases). Trimming removed 3 bases from V and 11 bases from J, with 16 bases in between. The CDR3 length is 13 residues. Germline values: CDR1 KGHSH, CDR2 LQKENI. DNA for the CDR3: TGTGCCAGCTCACCGGGTGATGACAGAGGCGCTTTCTTT. The encoded protein is CASSPGDDRGAFF.

The rearrangement uses TRBV4-3 and TRBJ1-1; D is unclear. This CDR3 is 13 amino acids long. V dropped 0 bases and J dropped 11 bases, with 13 bases sitting between them. Germline loops: CDR1 LGHNA, CDR2 YSLEER. The CDR3 DNA is TGCGCCAGCAGCCAAGAGAATTGGGCGAATGCTTTCTTT. Residues: CASSQENWANAFF.

This sequence joins TRBV28 and TRBJ2-1, with TRBD2 matching over 7 bases. V was clipped by 7 bases and J by 2 bases; unmatched bases: 5. Germline V gene data show CDR1 as MDHEN and CDR2 as SYDVKM. The CDR3 is made up of 14 amino acids. In nucleotides, the CDR3 is TGTGCCAGCATCCTGGGGGGGGCCTACAATGAGCAGTTCTTC. Its translation: CASILGGAYNEQFF. The whole variable domain, filled in from reference TRBV28 and TRBJ2-1, reads DVKVTQSSRYLVKRTGEKVFLECVQDMDHENMFWYRQDPGLGLRLIYFSYDVKMKEKGDIPEGYSVSREKKERFSLILESASTNQTSMYLCASILGGAYNEQFFGPGTRLTVL.

The CDR3 sequence: CASSPPVGELFF. CDR3 bases: TGTGCCAGCAGCCCCCCAGTCGGGGAGCTGTTTTTT. The chain combines TRBV11-3 with TRBJ2-2; D remains ambiguous. The germline CDR1 and CDR2 sequences are SGHNT and YENEEA. The CDR3 is made up of 12 amino acids. Trimming stripped 5 bases from V and 7 bases from J, with 8 bases between.

The CDR3 sequence: CATRGTGMNTEAFF. The DNA for the CDR3 is TGTGCCACCAGGGGGACAGGGATGAACACTGAAGCTTTCTTT. This chain connects TRBV24-1 to TRBJ1-1, with 9 nucleotides matching TRBD1. The CDR3 totals 14 residues. V lost 7 bases to trimming and J lost 0 bases; unmatched junction nucleotides: 2. Germline V gene sequence: CDR1 KGHDR, CDR2 SFDVKD.

This chain uses TRBV28 with TRBJ2-2, with TRBD1 matching over 12 bases. The CDR3 is 18 amino acids. V was pared by 7 bases and J by 4 bases, with 13 bases of the junction left unmatched. Germline CDR1 and CDR2: MDHEN and SYDVKM. This CDR3 reads CASIGSPGQGAVTGELFF. CDR3 DNA: TGTGCCAGCATTGGTAGCCCGGGACAGGGGGCGGTCACCGGGGAGCTGTTTTTT. The full variable domain, completed using reference TRBV28 and TRBJ2-2, is DVKVTQSSRYLVKRTGEKVFLECVQDMDHENMFWYRQDPGLGLRLIYFSYDVKMKEKGDIPEGYSVSREKKERFSLILESASTNQTSMYLCASIGSPGQGAVTGELFFGEGSRLTVL.

This clone appeared a few times. The CDR3 spells CASSIVALPYNEQFF. CDR3 bases: TGTGCCAGTAGTATAGTAGCGCTGCCCTACAATGAGCAGTTCTTC. The chain carries TRBV19 and TRBJ2-1, with a weak D call TRBD2 (5 bases). The V end was cut by 1 base, the J end by 2 bases, with 9 bases between. The germline V gene has CDR1 LNHDA and CDR2 SQIVND (reference sequence). CDR3 length: 15 residues.

The genes are TRBV19 and TRBJ1-2; D possibly corresponds to TRBD1 (6 bases). CDR3 length equals 14 residues. The V gene's germline CDR1 is LNHDA and CDR2 SQIVND (reference sequence). Trimming took 6 bases from V and 2 from J, leaving 13 bases between them. The CDR3 loop reads CASSDRQENYGYTF. In nucleotides, the CDR3 is TGTGCCAGTAGCGACCGACAGGAAAACTATGGCTACACCTTC.

This clone was seen more than once but under ten times. The chain uses TRBV19 and TRBJ1-1; TRBD1 might be the D (5 bases). This CDR3 is built from 13 residues. Germline-derived CDR1 and CDR2 are LNHDA and SQIVND (reference sequence). V shed 6 bases and J shed 5 bases, with 13 bases lying between them. The CDR3 is CASSLREGTEAFF. The DNA for the CDR3 is TGTGCCAGTAGCCTCAGGGAGGGAACTGAAGCTTTCTTT.

This clone showed up just a few times. The rearrangement links TRBV18 to TRBJ1-1; 7 bases line up with TRBD1. Looked up from germline, CDR1 is KGHSH and CDR2 is LQKENI. The CDR3 length is 15 residues. Trimming took 3 bases from V and 3 from J; bases not matched to a gene: 7. CDR3 in amino acids: CASSPMTGSYTEAFF. CDR3 nucleotide sequence: TGTGCCAGCTCACCGATGACAGGGTCATACACTGAAGCTTTCTTT.

This clone was observed a handful of times. The rearrangement links TRBV14 to TRBJ1-4; D gene ambiguous. The CDR3 runs to 13 residues. The ends were cut back, 1 base at V and 8 bases at J, with 8 bases in the middle. The germline V gene has CDR1 SGHDN and CDR2 FVKESK. In DNA, the CDR3 is TGTGCCAGCAGCCAAGTTTTCAGGGAAAAACTGTTTTTT. It codes for CASSQVFREKLFF.

The rearrangement uses TRBV7-9 and TRBJ2-7, with TRBD1 matching 7 bases. This CDR3 has 15 amino acids. Germline V gene lookup returns CDR1 SEHNR and CDR2 FQNEAQ (reference sequence). The trim removed 1 base at V and 0 bases at J, leaving 3 bases unmatched. Here the CDR3 DNA reads TGTGCCAGCAGCTTAGTGGCAGGGGGCTCCTACGAGCAGTACTTC. Its translation is CASSLVAGGSYEQYF.

This clone turned up a few times. The rearrangement uses TRBV25-1 and TRBJ2-5; 12 bases line up with TRBD1. Losses at the gene ends were 6 bases for V and 5 bases for J; bases not matched to a gene: 4. From germline, CDR1 is MGHDK and CDR2 SYGVNS. The CDR3 sequence is 14 residues long. The CDR3 DNA follows: TGTGCCAGCAGCGGGGACAGGGGGCAGGAGACCCAGTACTTC. Amino acids: CASSGDRGQETQYF.